The source of this T cell receptor (beta chain) is a study of cytomegalovirus exposure and HLA in healthy donors. Whole-study context: A preliminary data release comprised 80 million or so unique TCRs obtained from HLA-typed donors. Overall study findings and caveats: It emerged from a later analysis that several of the most significant clusters appeared to be linked to common viral pathogens. Analysis performed later showed TCR beta chains linked to HLA being more clonally expanded than equally common others.

CDR3 size: 14 residues. Germline lookup yields CDR1 PRHDT and CDR2 FYEKMQ (reference sequence). On this clone: Its antigen is still unknown. Germline is not matched at one junction end, which may reflect a read error.

The PCR ran on 60 Vbeta and 13 Jbeta primers. Here immunoSEQ multiplex PCR was the method, and the copy in TCRdb shows in-frame clones only, minus some. Of 200,000 to 250,000 clones in the sample, around 73% were seen once. The V call is TRBV13, the J call TRBJ1-2, with 10 nucleotides matching TRBD1. This clonotype was sampled from a woman between 25 and 40 years old in good health and CMV-seronegative. Sample: PBMCs. CDR3 residues: CASSLGTGDYGYTF. As DNA, the CDR3 is TGTGCCAGCAGCCTAGGGACAGGGGACTATGGCTACACCTTC.